This is a list of T cell receptor beta chains from one sample in a study of identical twins. TCRdb processed the 5' RACE reads anew with MiXCR; each CDR3 protein has one entry. The data show about 530,000 distinct CDR3 sequences, 13% to 15% seen once. A further study also used this sample, focusing on yellow fever vaccine responses in identical twins.

Sequenced material: CD4+ T cells sorted from blood. Every receptor here comes from a woman younger than 35 in good health. The CDR3 runs from the conserved cysteine through the conserved F or W. Fields, in order: J gene, D gene, clone size, V gene, CDR3 protein, CDR3 DNA. D genes are given only for firm matches. A clone size is listed for some rows: how often the clone was seen (once, few, many), or a class if it is expanded.

j_gene: TRBJ2-7; d_gene: NA; abundance: NA; v_gene: TRBV7-9; CDR3aa: CASSLGAPQPYEQYF; CDR3nt: TGTGCCAGCAGCTTAGGGGCCCCCCAACCCTACGAGCAGTACTTC
j_gene: TRBJ2-1; d_gene: TRBD2; abundance: NA; v_gene: TRBV6-5; CDR3aa: CASSYSSGVAGGPTIF; CDR3nt: TGTGCCAGCAGTTACTCGAGTGGAGTAGCGGGAGGGCCGACGATCTTC
j_gene: TRBJ1-5; d_gene: TRBD1; abundance: many; v_gene: TRBV28; CDR3aa: CASSKQGAGNQPQHF; CDR3nt: TGTGCCAGCAGTAAACAGGGGGCTGGCAATCAGCCCCAGCATTTT
j_gene: TRBJ1-2; d_gene: TRBD1; abundance: NA; v_gene: TRBV20-1; CDR3aa: CSAKPPGQGIRGYTF; CDR3nt: TGCAGTGCTAAGCCGCCGGGACAGGGGATTCGTGGCTACACCTTC
j_gene: TRBJ2-1; d_gene: TRBD2; abundance: NA; v_gene: TRBV3-1; CDR3aa: CATSQRSGLAGGGEQFF; CDR3nt: TGTGCCACCTCCCAAAGATCCGGACTAGCGGGAGGCGGTGAGCAGTTCTTC
j_gene: TRBJ2-7; d_gene: TRBD2; abundance: few; v_gene: TRBV28; CDR3aa: CASKLAGLRSEQYF; CDR3nt: TGTGCCAGCAAACTAGCGGGCCTACGTAGTGAGCAGTACTTC
j_gene: TRBJ2-3; d_gene: TRBD2; abundance: NA; v_gene: TRBV20-1; CDR3aa: CSASMGLAGENTQYF; CDR3nt: TGCAGTGCTAGTATGGGACTAGCGGGGGAAAATACGCAGTATTTT
j_gene: TRBJ2-2; d_gene: NA; abundance: NA; v_gene: TRBV7-6; CDR3aa: CASLPGPPTGGELFF; CDR3nt: TGTGCCAGCCTCCCGGGACCCCCAACAGGCGGGGAGCTGTTTTTT
j_gene: TRBJ2-3; d_gene: NA; abundance: NA; v_gene: TRBV12-3/TRBV12-4; CDR3aa: CASSVNTRGDTQYF; CDR3nt: TGTGCCAGCAGTGTCAACACCCGGGGAGATACGCAGTATTTT
j_gene: TRBJ2-4; d_gene: NA; abundance: many; v_gene: TRBV29-1; CDR3aa: CSVEIDNTGPEIQYF; CDR3nt: TGCAGCGTTGAAATAGATAATACAGGGCCAGAGATTCAGTACTTC
j_gene: TRBJ2-3; d_gene: NA; abundance: few; v_gene: TRBV27; CDR3aa: CASSPRLIGSESTDTQYF; CDR3nt: TGTGCCAGCAGCCCGCGACTCATTGGATCCGAAAGCACAGATACGCAGTATTTT
j_gene: TRBJ2-3; d_gene: TRBD2; abundance: few; v_gene: TRBV10-1; CDR3aa: CASTREASGARLPSTDTQYF; CDR3nt: TGCGCCAGCACCCGAGAGGCTAGCGGGGCGCGGCTCCCTAGCACAGATACGCAGTATTTT
j_gene: TRBJ2-3; d_gene: TRBD1; abundance: NA; v_gene: TRBV5-6; CDR3aa: CASSLVWTGSDTQYF; CDR3nt: TGTGCCAGCAGCTTGGTTTGGACAGGGTCAGATACGCAGTATTTT
j_gene: TRBJ2-5; d_gene: TRBD2; abundance: few; v_gene: TRBV7-2; CDR3aa: CASSFAGGLRTQYF; CDR3nt: TGTGCCAGCAGCTTTGCGGGGGGCCTTCGGACCCAGTACTTC
j_gene: TRBJ2-2; d_gene: NA; abundance: many; v_gene: TRBV11-2; CDR3aa: CASSLPGNTGELFF; CDR3nt: TGTGCCAGCAGCTTACCCGGGAACACCGGGGAGCTGTTTTTT
j_gene: TRBJ2-1; d_gene: TRBD1; abundance: few; v_gene: TRBV10-3; CDR3aa: CAISSGTGDINEQFF; CDR3nt: TGTGCCATCAGTTCCGGGACAGGGGATATCAATGAGCAGTTCTTC
j_gene: TRBJ2-1; d_gene: NA; abundance: few; v_gene: TRBV12-3/TRBV12-4; CDR3aa: CASGRGYDEQFF; CDR3nt: TGTGCCAGCGGCCGTGGTTACGATGAGCAGTTCTTC
j_gene: TRBJ1-5; d_gene: NA; abundance: NA; v_gene: TRBV20-1; CDR3aa: CCARQPTGQSNQPQHF; CDR3nt: TGCTGTGCTAGGCAGCCGACCGGACAAAGCAATCAGCCCCAGCATTTT
j_gene: TRBJ2-1; d_gene: TRBD1; abundance: once; v_gene: TRBV13; CDR3aa: CTFCLFFGLGDRAYNEQFF; CDR3nt: TGTACCTTCTGTTTATTTTTCGGTTTGGGGGACAGGGCCTACAATGAGCAGTTCTTC
j_gene: TRBJ1-5; d_gene: TRBD1; abundance: many; v_gene: TRBV29-1; CDR3aa: CSVRQGDQPQHF; CDR3nt: TGCAGCGTTAGACAGGGTGATCAGCCCCAGCATTTT
j_gene: TRBJ2-3; d_gene: NA; abundance: few; v_gene: TRBV5-1; CDR3aa: CASSAYVGDTQYF; CDR3nt: TGCGCCAGCAGCGCGTACGTCGGGGATACGCAGTATTTT
j_gene: TRBJ2-2; d_gene: NA; abundance: NA; v_gene: TRBV5-1; CDR3aa: CASSLRAKWDSNTGELFF; CDR3nt: TGCGCCAGCAGCTTGAGGGCAAAGTGGGACTCGAACACCGGGGAGCTGTTTTTT
j_gene: TRBJ2-1; d_gene: NA; abundance: few; v_gene: TRBV20-1; CDR3aa: CSASRIEQFF; CDR3nt: TGCAGTGCGTCTAGGATTGAGCAGTTCTTC
j_gene: TRBJ2-5; d_gene: NA; abundance: NA; v_gene: TRBV3-1; CDR3aa: CASSHQKGTREETQYF; CDR3nt: TGTGCCAGCAGCCACCAAAAGGGGACCAGGGAGGAGACCCAGTACTTC
j_gene: TRBJ2-3; d_gene: TRBD2; abundance: few; v_gene: TRBV5-1; CDR3aa: CASSSGLAGGFSTDTQYF; CDR3nt: TGCGCCAGCAGCTCGGGACTAGCGGGGGGATTTAGCACAGATACGCAGTATTTT
j_gene: TRBJ2-3; d_gene: TRBD1; abundance: NA; v_gene: TRBV7-9; CDR3aa: CASRRPTGGGKADTQYF; CDR3nt: TGTGCCAGCAGGCGACCTACAGGGGGCGGGAAAGCAGATACGCAGTATTTT
j_gene: TRBJ2-2; d_gene: NA; abundance: NA; v_gene: TRBV6-2/TRBV6-3; CDR3aa: CASNNRVGTGELFF; CDR3nt: TGTGCCAGCAACAACAGGGTCGGCACCGGGGAGCTGTTTTTT
j_gene: TRBJ2-1; d_gene: TRBD2; abundance: few; v_gene: TRBV20-1; CDR3aa: CSARMGAGTYNEQFF; CDR3nt: TGCAGTGCTAGGATGGGAGCGGGGACCTACAATGAGCAGTTCTTC
j_gene: TRBJ2-3; d_gene: NA; abundance: few; v_gene: TRBV29-1; CDR3aa: CSVKAAPATDTQYF; CDR3nt: TGCAGCGTAAAGGCCGCACCGGCCACAGATACGCAGTATTTT
j_gene: TRBJ2-1; d_gene: NA; abundance: few; v_gene: TRBV6-1; CDR3aa: CASSPTRERNEQFF; CDR3nt: TGTGCCAGCAGCCCAACTAGGGAACGCAATGAGCAGTTCTTC
j_gene: TRBJ2-3; d_gene: NA; abundance: few; v_gene: TRBV4-1; CDR3aa: CASSQVGVTQYF; CDR3nt: TGCGCCAGCAGCCAAGTTGGGGTTACGCAGTATTTT